The T cell receptor (beta chain) described here comes from a study of blood T cell repertoires in COVID-19. Germline V CDR1 and CDR2: KGHDR, SFDVKD. The CDR3 is 13 residues long. Trimming removed 3 bases at V and 3 bases at J, with 5 bases between. Clones were read by immunoSEQ multiplex PCR, and TCRdb kept only the in-frame ones, dropping some. The sample lists fewer than 400,000 clones; 80% to 95% were seen once. The TCR originated in a young woman who had recovered from COVID-19. Sequencing was done on a sample of PBMCs or T cells enriched from blood (not recorded which). V and J are TRBV24-1 and TRBJ2-1; D is uncertain. The CDR3 spells CATSDGDYNEQFF. Here the CDR3 DNA reads TGTGCCACCAGTGATGGAGACTACAATGAGCAGTTCTTC.